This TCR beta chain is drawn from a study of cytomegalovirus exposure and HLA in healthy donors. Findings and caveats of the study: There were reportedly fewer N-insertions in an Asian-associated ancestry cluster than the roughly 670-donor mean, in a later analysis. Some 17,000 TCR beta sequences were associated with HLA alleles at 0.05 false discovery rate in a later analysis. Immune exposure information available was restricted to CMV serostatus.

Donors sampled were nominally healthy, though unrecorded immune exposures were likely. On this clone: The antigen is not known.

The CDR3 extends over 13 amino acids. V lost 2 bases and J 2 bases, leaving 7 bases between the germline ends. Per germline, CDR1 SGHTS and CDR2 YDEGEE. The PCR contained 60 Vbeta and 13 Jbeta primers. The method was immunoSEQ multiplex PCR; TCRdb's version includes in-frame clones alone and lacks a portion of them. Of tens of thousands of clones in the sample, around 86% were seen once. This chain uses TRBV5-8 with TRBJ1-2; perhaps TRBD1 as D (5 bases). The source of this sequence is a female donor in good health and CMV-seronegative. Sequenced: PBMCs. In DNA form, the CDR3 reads TGTGCCAGCAGCTTACAGGAAAACTATGGCTACACCTTC. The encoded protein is CASSLQENYGYTF.